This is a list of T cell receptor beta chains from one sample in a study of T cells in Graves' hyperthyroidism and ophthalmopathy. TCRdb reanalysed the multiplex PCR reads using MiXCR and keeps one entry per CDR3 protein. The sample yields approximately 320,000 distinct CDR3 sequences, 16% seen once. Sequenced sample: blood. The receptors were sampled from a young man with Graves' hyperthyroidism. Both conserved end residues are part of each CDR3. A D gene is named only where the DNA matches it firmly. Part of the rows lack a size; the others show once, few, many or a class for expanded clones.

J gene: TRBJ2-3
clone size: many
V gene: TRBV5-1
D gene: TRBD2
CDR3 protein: CASSLALAGDHTDTQYF
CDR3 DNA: TGCGCCAGCAGCTTGGCACTAGCGGGAGATCACACAGATACGCAGTATTTT

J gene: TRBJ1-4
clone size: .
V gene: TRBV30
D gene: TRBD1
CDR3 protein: CAWSVSGGSENLFF
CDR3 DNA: TGTGCCTGGAGTGTATCAGGGGGGAGTGAAAATCTGTTTTTT

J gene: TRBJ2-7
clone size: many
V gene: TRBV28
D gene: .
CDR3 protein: CASSLPGRNYYEQYF
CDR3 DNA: TGTGCCAGCAGTTTACCGGGACGGAACTACTACGAGCAGTACTTC

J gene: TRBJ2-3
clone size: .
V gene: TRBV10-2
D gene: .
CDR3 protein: CASSDNPIGDTQYF
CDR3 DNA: TGCGCCAGCAGTGACAACCCTATCGGGGATACGCAGTATTTT

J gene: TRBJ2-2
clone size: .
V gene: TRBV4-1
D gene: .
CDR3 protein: CASSQVSHRNTGELFF
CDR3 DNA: TGCGCCAGCAGCCAAGTCTCACACCGGAACACCGGGGAGCTGTTTTTT

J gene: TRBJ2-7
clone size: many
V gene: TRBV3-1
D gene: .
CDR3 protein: CASSHRVSYEQYF
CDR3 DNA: TGTGCCAGCAGCCACAGGGTTTCCTACGAGCAGTACTTC

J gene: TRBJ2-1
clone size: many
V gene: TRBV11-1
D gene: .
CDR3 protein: CASSSSGPNNEQFF
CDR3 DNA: TGTGCCAGCAGCTCAAGCGGGCCCAACAATGAGCAGTTCTTC

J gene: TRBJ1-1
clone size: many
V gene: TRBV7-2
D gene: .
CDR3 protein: CASSLGRLSLNTEAFF
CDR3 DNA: TGTGCCAGCAGCTTAGGAAGGTTATCCCTCAACACTGAAGCTTTCTTT

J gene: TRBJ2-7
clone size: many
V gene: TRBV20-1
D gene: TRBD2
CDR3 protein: CSANPLTSSYEQYF
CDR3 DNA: TGCAGTGCGAATCCTCTGACTAGCAGCTACGAGCAGTACTTC

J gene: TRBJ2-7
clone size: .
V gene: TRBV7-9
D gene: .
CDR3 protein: CASSSTREAYEQYF
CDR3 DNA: TGTGCCAGCAGCTCCACCAGGGAGGCCTACGAGCAGTACTTC

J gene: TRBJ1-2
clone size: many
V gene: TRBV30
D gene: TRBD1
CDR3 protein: CAWSVGGGGYGYTF
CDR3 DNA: TGTGCCTGGAGTGTTGGAGGGGGCGGCTATGGCTACACCTTC

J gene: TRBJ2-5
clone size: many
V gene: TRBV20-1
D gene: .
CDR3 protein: CSAEGLKETQYF
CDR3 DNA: TGCAGTGCTGAGGGGCTAAAAGAGACCCAGTACTTC

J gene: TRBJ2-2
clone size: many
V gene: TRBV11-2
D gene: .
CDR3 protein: CASSLDTWAGELFF
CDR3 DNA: TGTGCCAGCAGCTTAGATACTTGGGCCGGGGAGCTGTTTTTT

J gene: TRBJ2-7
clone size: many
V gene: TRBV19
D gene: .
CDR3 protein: CASSIPGDYEQYF
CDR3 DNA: TGTGCCAGTAGTATCCCAGGGGACTACGAGCAGTACTTC

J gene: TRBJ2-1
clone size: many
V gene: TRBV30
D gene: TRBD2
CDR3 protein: CAWATSGGSYNEQFF
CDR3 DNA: TGTGCCTGGGCTACTAGCGGGGGCTCCTACAATGAGCAGTTCTTC

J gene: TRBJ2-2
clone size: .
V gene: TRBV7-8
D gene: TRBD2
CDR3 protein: CASSLRAGSVTGELFF
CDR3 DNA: TGTGCCAGCAGCTTGAGAGCGGGATCGGTCACCGGGGAGCTGTTTTTT

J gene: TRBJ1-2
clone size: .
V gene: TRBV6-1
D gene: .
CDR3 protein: CATQVPGIYGYTF
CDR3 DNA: TGTGCCACGCAGGTTCCAGGGATTTATGGCTACACCTTC

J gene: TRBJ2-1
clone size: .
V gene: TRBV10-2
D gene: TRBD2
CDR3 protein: CASSGTSGNNEQFF
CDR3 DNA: TGCGCCAGCAGTGGGACTAGCGGCAACAATGAGCAGTTCTTC

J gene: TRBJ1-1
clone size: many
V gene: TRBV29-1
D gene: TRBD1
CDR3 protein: CSVEGGTGGGSEAFF
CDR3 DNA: TGCAGCGTTGAAGGTGGGACAGGGGGCGGATCTGAAGCTTTCTTT

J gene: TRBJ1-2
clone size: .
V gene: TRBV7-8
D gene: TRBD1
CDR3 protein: CASSPRTGGDYGYTF
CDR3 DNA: TGTGCCAGCAGCCCGCGGACAGGGGGCGACTATGGCTACACCTTC

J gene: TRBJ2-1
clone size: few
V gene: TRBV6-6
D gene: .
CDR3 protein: CASSYKGNEQFF
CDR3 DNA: TGTGCCAGCAGTTACAAGGGCAATGAGCAGTTCTTC

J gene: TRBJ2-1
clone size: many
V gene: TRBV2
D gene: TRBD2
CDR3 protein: CASSEGALGLAPPYEQFF
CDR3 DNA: TGTGCCAGCAGCGAAGGGGCCCTAGGACTAGCCCCTCCATATGAGCAGTTCTTC

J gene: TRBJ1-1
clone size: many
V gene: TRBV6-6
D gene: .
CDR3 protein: CASSYSQNTEAFF
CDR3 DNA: TGTGCCAGCAGTTACTCTCAGAACACTGAAGCTTTCTTT

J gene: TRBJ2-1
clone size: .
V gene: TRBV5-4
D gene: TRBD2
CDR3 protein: CASSPGLAAAYSYNEQFF
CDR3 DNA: TGTGCCAGCAGCCCGGGACTAGCGGCAGCATACTCCTACAATGAGCAGTTCTTC

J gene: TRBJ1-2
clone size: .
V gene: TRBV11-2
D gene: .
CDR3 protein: CASSLLRNPPRGAGGYTF
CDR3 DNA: TGTGCCAGCAGCTTACTACGGAACCCCCCCAGGGGAGCCGGTGGCTACACCTTC

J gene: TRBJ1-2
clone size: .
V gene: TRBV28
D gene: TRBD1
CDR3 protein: CASRTGTGGNYGYTF
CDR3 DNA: TGTGCCAGCAGGACCGGGACAGGGGGTAACTATGGCTACACCTTC

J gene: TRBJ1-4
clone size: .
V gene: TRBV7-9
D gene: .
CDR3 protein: CASSPPRTGVNEKLFF
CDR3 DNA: TGTGCCAGCAGCCCTCCCCGAACAGGAGTTAATGAAAAACTGTTTTTT

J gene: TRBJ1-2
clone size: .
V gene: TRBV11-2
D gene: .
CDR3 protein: CASSFESPNYGYTF
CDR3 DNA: TGTGCCAGCAGTTTCGAGAGCCCTAACTATGGCTACACCTTC

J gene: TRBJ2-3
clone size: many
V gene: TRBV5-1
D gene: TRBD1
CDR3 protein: CASSSGTGLGTDTQYF
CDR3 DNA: TGCGCCAGCAGCTCTGGGACAGGTCTGGGAACAGATACGCAGTATTTT

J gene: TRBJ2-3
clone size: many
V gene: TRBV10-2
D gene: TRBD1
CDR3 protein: CATPEGTGVPTRTDTQYF
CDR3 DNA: TGCGCCACCCCGGAGGGGACAGGAGTGCCCACTCGCACAGATACGCAGTATTTT

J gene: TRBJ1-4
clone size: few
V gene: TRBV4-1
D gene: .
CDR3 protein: CASSQDQTAKPATNEKLFF
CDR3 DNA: TGCGCCAGCAGCCAAGATCAGACGGCAAAACCTGCAACTAATGAAAAACTGTTTTTT

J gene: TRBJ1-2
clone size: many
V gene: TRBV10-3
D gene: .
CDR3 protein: CAIGADTYGYTF
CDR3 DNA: TGTGCCATCGGGGCTGATACCTATGGCTACACCTTC